These 27 T cell receptor beta chains were all obtained from the same sample, sequenced in a study of T-cell memory formation after mild COVID-19. TCRdb recomputed calls from the 5' RACE reads with MiXCR, one row per CDR3 protein. The sample lists a few hundred thousand distinct CDR3 sequences; approximately 19% were seen once. Material for sequencing was PBMCs or a T cell subset sorted from them (not recorded which). The origin of the receptors is a man aged 18 to 29 who had mild COVID-19 (a few samples of this study predate the infection). Cell type and time point are not known.

This clonotype occurred a few times. The chain recombines TRBV28 with TRBJ1-5, with D tentatively TRBD1 (5 bases). V lost 5 bases, J lost 0 bases, and 20 bases lay in between. The germline CDR1 and CDR2 sequences are MDHEN and SYDVKM. The CDR3 runs 18 residues. The DNA of the CDR3 is TGTGCCAGCAGTCCGGGGGGTGCGGGGCCGTATAGCAATCAGCCCCAGCATTTT. Amino acids: CASSPGGAGPYSNQPQHF.

The chain uses TRBV4-2 and TRBJ2-3, with no clear D. V was trimmed by 0 bases and J by 5 bases, leaving 12 bases between them. This CDR3 contains 15 residues. The germline V gene has CDR1 LGHNA and CDR2 YNFKEQ. The CDR3 reads CASSQDFLEQDTQYF. CDR3 nucleotides: TGTGCCAGCAGCCAAGATTTTCTGGAACAAGATACGCAGTATTTT.

There are a few counts of this clonotype. This chain connects TRBV5-4 to TRBJ2-3, with 11 nucleotides matching TRBD2. The J segment lost 7 bases and the V segment lost 0 bases, leaving 4 bases of the junction unmatched. The CDR3 runs to 15 residues. Germline V gene sequence: CDR1 SGHNT, CDR2 YYREEE (reference sequence). The CDR3 DNA is TGTGCCAGCAGCTTGGTTAGCGGGGGGGCTTATACGCAGTATTTT. Its translation is CASSLVSGGAYTQYF.

The genes are TRBV13 and TRBJ1-6; the D gene is possibly TRBD1 (5 bases). This CDR3 has 14 residues. Deletions cut 5 bases from V and 9 bases from J, with 14 bases between. Germline assignment: CDR1 PRHDT and CDR2 FYEKMQ (reference sequence). The CDR3 DNA sequence: TGTGCCAGCAGCGCCGGGCAGGGAATTTCACCCCTCCACTTT. Encoded protein: CASSAGQGISPLHF.

The chain is built from TRBV7-2 and TRBJ2-5; D is possibly TRBD2 (7 bases). CDR3 size: 14 residues. V was shortened by 5 bases and J by 5 bases, with 15 bases between the two germline ends. Germline V lookup: CDR1 SGHTA, CDR2 FQGNSA. CDR3 sequence reads: CASSRDRTRETQYF. CDR3 bases: TGTGCCAGCAGCCGAGACAGGACTAGGGAGACCCAGTACTTC.

The V call is TRBV5-5, the J call TRBJ1-4; the D gene is possibly TRBD1 (6 bases). Germline V gene data show CDR1 as SGHKS and CDR2 as YYEKEE (reference sequence). This CDR3 has 13 residues. V dropped 5 bases and J dropped 8 bases, with 13 bases sitting between them. The CDR3, as DNA: TGTGCCAGCAGATCCGGGGGGCCGGAAAAACTGTTTTTT. This translates into CASRSGGPEKLFF.

This clonotype has a handful of counts. V usage is TRBV7-9 and J usage is TRBJ2-5; D is ambiguous. V was shortened by 2 bases and J by 6 bases, with 7 bases between the two germline ends. Per the germline V gene, CDR1 is SEHNR and CDR2 is FQNEAQ (reference sequence). CDR3 size: 12 residues. CDR3 sequence (DNA): TGTGCCAGCAGCTTAAAATTGAAGACCCAGTACTTC. Its protein product is CASSLKLKTQYF. The full variable domain, completed using reference TRBV7-9 and TRBJ2-5, is DTGVSQNPRHKITKRGQNVTFRCDPISEHNRLYWYRQTLGQGPEFLTYFQNEAQLEKSRLLSDRFSAERPKGSFSTLEIQRTEQGDSAMYLCASSLKLKTQYFGPGTRLLVL.

J is TRBJ2-1 and V is TRBV15; 9 bases match TRBD2. Germline V gene data show CDR1 as LNHNV and CDR2 as YYDKDF (reference sequence). This CDR3 has 15 residues. V shed 5 bases, J shed 4 bases, and the junction held 6 bases outside the gene matches. Here the CDR3 reads CATSGASGAYNEQFF. CDR3 DNA sequence: TGTGCCACCAGCGGGGCTAGCGGGGCATACAATGAGCAGTTCTTC.

The chain employs TRBV12-3 or TRBV12-4 and TRBJ2-1, with D perhaps being TRBD1 or TRBD2 (5 bases each). The CDR3 has 15 amino acids. Trimming cost V 6 bases and J 6 bases, with 18 bases left between them. In DNA, the CDR3 is TGTGCCAGCAGCCTGGGGGACGGGCGCCGCAATGAGCAGTTCTTC. Protein sequence: CASSLGDGRRNEQFF.

This clonotype came up many times. The chain couples TRBV2 to TRBJ2-7; maybe TRBD1 (6 bases). Germline CDR1 is SNHLY and CDR2 is FYNNEI. Trimming stripped 6 bases from V and 4 bases from J, with 16 bases between. The CDR3 is made up of 14 amino acids. CDR3 DNA sequence: TGTGCCAGCAGCGCCTGGACAGTCCGTTACGAGCAGTACGTC. This gives the protein CASSAWTVRYEQYV.

The rearrangement links TRBV7-3 to TRBJ1-6, with D maybe TRBD1 (6 bases). In germline, CDR1 is SGHTA, CDR2 FQGTGA. Trimming took off 5 bases at V and 4 bases at J, with 18 bases between the two ends. The CDR3 has 17 residues. The CDR3 nucleotides are TGTGCCAGCAGCCCACTCCGCCGGGGGCAGTATAATTCACCCCTCCACTTT. Translation gives CASSPLRRGQYNSPLHF.

This clonotype showed up just a few times. The genes are TRBV5-8 and TRBJ2-1; TRBD1 aligns across 9 bases. CDR1 is SGHTS, CDR2 YDEGEE, per germline. This CDR3 has 15 residues. V gave up 1 base and J gave up 3 bases; unmatched junction bases: 2. The CDR3 reads CASSLMGQGYNEQFF. CDR3 bases: TGTGCCAGCAGCTTGATGGGACAGGGCTACAATGAGCAGTTCTTC.

The V and J genes are TRBV9 and TRBJ2-2; TRBD2 matches at 9 bases. CDR3 length equals 16 residues. CDR1 is SGDLS, CDR2 YYNGEE, per germline. The V and J ends lost 0 bases and 7 bases, in that order; junction bases with no gene match: 7. CDR3 bases: TGTGCCAGCAGCGTAGGGGCTAGCGGGGATTACGGGGAGCTGTTTTTT. Translated: CASSVGASGDYGELFF.

The chain links TRBV12-3 or TRBV12-4 to TRBJ2-3, with D unresolved. The CDR3 length is 14 residues. The germline V and J ends were trimmed by 5 bases and 6 bases, with 15 bases remaining between them. In DNA, the CDR3 is TGTGCCAGCAGTACAACCACAAGGGCCGATACGCAGTATTTT. Protein sequence: CASSTTTRADTQYF.

CDR3 loop: CATSSAGPYNEQFF. Here the CDR3 DNA reads TGTGCCACCAGCAGTGCAGGCCCCTACAATGAGCAGTTCTTC. The chain employs TRBV15 and TRBJ2-1; D uncertain. Trimming cost V 3 bases and J 2 bases, with 8 bases left between them. CDR3 length equals 14 residues. Germline lookup yields CDR1 LNHNV and CDR2 YYDKDF (reference sequence).

The V and J genes are TRBV29-1 and TRBJ2-1, with 7 bases fitting TRBD1. The CDR3 is 11 residues long. V lost 5 bases and J lost 8; bases outside the gene matches: 3. Germline V CDR1 and CDR2: SQVTM, ANQGSEA. This chain's CDR3 is CSVRTGDEQFF. The CDR3 DNA is TGCAGCGTTCGTACAGGGGATGAGCAGTTCTTC.

This clonotype was picked up many times. The rearrangement uses TRBV6-5 and TRBJ1-3; unclear D gene. CDR1 and CDR2 (germline): MNHEY, SVGAGI. The CDR3 is made up of 16 amino acids. Trimming cost V 0 bases and J 2 bases, with 11 bases left between them. CDR3 protein: CASSYSAARAGNTIYF. CDR3 nucleotides: TGTGCCAGCAGTTACTCCGCGGCCCGCGCTGGAAACACCATATATTTT.

This clonotype was found a few times. V gene TRBV9 combines with J gene TRBJ2-7; 8 positions match TRBD2. Looked up from germline, CDR1 is SGDLS and CDR2 is YYNGEE. The junction had 10 bases not matched to a gene; V was cut back by 4 bases and J by 4 bases. The CDR3 contains 15 residues. The CDR3 region is CASSPQGRGEYEQYV. The CDR3 DNA reads as TGTGCCAGCAGCCCTCAGGGGCGGGGGGAATACGAGCAGTACGTC.

This clonotype was observed a handful of times. The CDR3 bases are TGTGCCAGCAGCTTATCCGGGACAGGGGAATCACCCCTCCACTTT. Amino acid sequence: CASSLSGTGESPLHF. V usage is TRBV12-3 or TRBV12-4 and J usage is TRBJ1-6, with 10 bases that match TRBD1. The V gene end was trimmed by 6 bases and the J gene end by 10 bases; junction bases not matched to a gene: 9. This CDR3 is 15 amino acids long.

This clonotype has more than one count but fewer than ten. This chain connects TRBV25-1 to TRBJ1-2; D call uncertain. Trimming pared 5 bases from V and 3 bases from J, leaving 7 bases between. This CDR3 has 12 residues. The germline V gene encodes CDR1 MGHDK and CDR2 SYGVNS. CDR3 DNA: TGTGCCAGCAGTCCGGGGTACTATGGCTACACCTTC. Translated, it gives CASSPGYYGYTF.

The CDR3 loop reads CASSPPGQGGTDTQYF. The CDR3 nucleotides are TGTGCCAGCTCACCCCCGGGACAGGGCGGCACAGATACGCAGTATTTT. The V call is TRBV18, the J call TRBJ2-3; 9 bases are a match to TRBD1. V dropped 3 bases and J dropped 1; count of bases not matched to a gene: 5. Germline V gives CDR1 KGHSH, CDR2 LQKENI. This CDR3 has 16 amino acids.

This chain links TRBV6-1 with TRBJ2-3, with D hard to call. Germline V lookup: CDR1 MNHNS, CDR2 SASEGT. The V and J ends lost 8 bases and 4 bases respectively, with 13 bases between them. There are 13 residues in the CDR3. CDR3 loop: CASVTYASDTQYF. CDR3 coding DNA: TGTGCCAGCGTGACTTATGCCTCAGATACGCAGTATTTT.

V is TRBV11-2 and J is TRBJ1-4; TRBD1 is a possible D gene (5 bases). Trimming cost V 5 bases and J 6 bases, with 19 bases left between them. CDR3 size: 16 residues. Germline loops: CDR1 SGHAT, CDR2 FQNNGV. For the CDR3, the DNA is TGTGCCAGCAGCCCAGGGATAGGGCAAAGTTATGAAAAACTGTTTTTT. Its protein is CASSPGIGQSYEKLFF.

The chain couples TRBV2 to TRBJ1-5; D gene unclear. V was cut by 5 bases and J by 4 bases, with 15 bases left in between. CDR1 is SNHLY, CDR2 FYNNEI, per germline. The CDR3 spans 15 residues. The CDR3 region is CASSYPARLNQPQHF. The DNA for the CDR3 is TGTGCCAGCAGTTACCCTGCCCGTCTTAATCAGCCCCAGCATTTT. Looking up the rest from reference TRBV2 and TRBJ1-5 gives the full variable domain: EPEVTQTPSHQVTQMGQEVILRCVPISNHLYFYWYRQILGQKVEFLVSFYNNEISEKSEIFDDQFSVERPDGSNFTLKIRSTKLEDSAMYFCASSYPARLNQPQHFGDGTRLSIL.

The chain is built from TRBV4-1 and TRBJ2-4, with D perhaps matching TRBD1 (5 bases). CDR3 length: 18 amino acids. CDR1 is MGHRA and CDR2 is YSYEKL in the germline V gene. The V gene lost 1 base and the J gene lost 0 bases, with 16 bases spanning the gap. The CDR3 DNA is TGCGCCAGCAGCCAAGGCAGGGCTAGAGGTTTAGCCAAAAACATTCAGTACTTC. Its protein is CASSQGRARGLAKNIQYF.

This clonotype was observed a few times. The J gene is TRBJ2-2, the V gene TRBV15, with D possibly matching TRBD1 (5 bases). Germline-derived CDR1 and CDR2 are LNHNV and YYDKDF (reference sequence). V was shortened by 5 bases and J by 5 bases, with 18 bases between the two germline ends. This CDR3 region has 16 residues. CDR3 nucleotides: TGTGCCACCAGCCCCAGGGCGCGACTTGGTACCGGGGAGCTGTTTTTT. This encodes CATSPRARLGTGELFF.

The rearrangement joins TRBV4-3 to TRBJ2-3; 7 nucleotides align to TRBD1. Per germline, CDR1 LGHNA and CDR2 YSLEER. The CDR3 sequence is 16 residues long. V shed 1 base, J shed 2 bases, and the junction held 6 bases outside the gene matches. The CDR3 is CASSQAGTALTDTQYF. CDR3 in DNA: TGCGCCAGCAGCCAAGCCGGGACAGCGCTCACAGATACGCAGTATTTT.